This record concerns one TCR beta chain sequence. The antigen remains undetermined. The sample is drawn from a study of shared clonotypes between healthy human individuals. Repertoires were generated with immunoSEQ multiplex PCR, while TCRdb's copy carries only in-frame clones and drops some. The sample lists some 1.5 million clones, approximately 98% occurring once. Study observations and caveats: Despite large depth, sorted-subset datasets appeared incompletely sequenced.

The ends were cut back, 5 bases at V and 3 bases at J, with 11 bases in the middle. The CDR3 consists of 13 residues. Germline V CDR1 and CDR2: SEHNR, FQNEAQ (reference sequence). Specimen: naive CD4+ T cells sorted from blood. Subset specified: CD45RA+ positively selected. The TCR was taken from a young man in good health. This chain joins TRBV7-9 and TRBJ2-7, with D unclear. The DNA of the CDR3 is TGTGCCAGCAGCCCCTCGGTCAGCTACGAGCAGTACTTC. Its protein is CASSPSVSYEQYF.